These T cell receptor beta chains were read from a single sample in a study of multiple sclerosis patients with progressive multifocal leukoencephalopathy. The protocol was immunoSEQ multiplex PCR, while the TCRdb copy is restricted to in-frame clones and leaves out a portion. This table holds under 40,000 clones, about 91% found once. The specimen was PBMCs. These receptors originate from a young man with multiple sclerosis. CDR3s include the opening cysteine and the closing phenylalanine or tryptophan. Clone size appears in some rows only: once, few, many, or a class for an expanded clone.

NA TRBJ2-5 TRBV5-6 CASSLRRDTKTQYF
NA TRBJ2-7 TRBV4-1 CASSQSERAGEQYF
NA TRBJ1-3 TRBV9 CASSDTGQIRGNTIYF
NA TRBJ1-5 TRBV7-2 CASSLVQGTQPQHF
NA TRBJ1-1 TRBV6-5 CASSTRGRYTEAFF
NA TRBJ1-2 TRBV7-8 CASSLDLSGLLSGYTF
NA TRBJ2-1 TRBV18 CASSPPMPGLVISYNEQFF
NA TRBJ1-6 TRBV15 CATSYEIGSPLHF
once TRBJ2-7 TRBV7-2 CASSLSGMTYEQYF
NA TRBJ1-1 TRBV27 CASSKTGVNTEAFF
NA TRBJ2-3 TRBV6-5 CASSRGQGLSDTQYF
NA TRBJ1-2 TRBV7-9 CASSLPRGHYGYTF
NA TRBJ1-5 TRBV11-2 CASSWGQGPGPQHF
NA TRBJ2-2 TRBV7-9 CASSSTSEIGELFF
NA NA TRBV4-2 CASSQASGPGYEQYF
NA TRBJ2-1 TRBV10-3 CATQEPSGIQRDNEQFF
few TRBJ1-2 TRBV7-2 CASSFNLFYGYTF
NA TRBJ1-1 TRBV5-4 CASSLNRQNTEAFF
NA TRBJ2-6 TRBV9 CAGPANVLTF
once TRBJ2-3 TRBV29-1 CSVRVSDTQYF